The T cell receptor beta chain under discussion was sequenced for a study of T-cell memory formation after mild COVID-19. Study as a whole: Largely, TCR clusters stayed within a single donor.

Comment on this clonotype: Its antigen is not identified.

Study-level points and caveats: Balance between CD4 and CD8 was seen in clones contracting day 15 to 85, and a CD4+ lean was seen in later expanders. Certain responding clones were present in pre-infection memory, suggesting participation of cross-reactive memory. The authors left the SARS-CoV-2 specificity of second-wave clones peaking on day 37 unconfirmed.

TCRdb used MiXCR to reprocess the 5' RACE reads, holding one entry per CDR3 protein. The data show hundreds of thousands of distinct CDR3 sequences, with roughly a fifth seen just once and around 9.2% held by the top ten. V lost 0 bases and J 8 bases, leaving 17 bases between the germline ends. This CDR3 comprises 15 residues. Looked up from germline, CDR1 is SGHDT and CDR2 is YYEEEE. What was sequenced was PBMCs or a T cell subset sorted from them (not recorded which). The receptor was isolated from an adult woman who had mild COVID-19 (a few samples of this study predate the infection). Cell type and time point are not known. This chain uses TRBV5-6 with TRBJ1-2; possible D gene TRBD1, 5 bases. The CDR3 nucleotides read TGTGCCAGCAGCTTGGAAACGGGGCACCCGTCGGGCTACACCTTC. It specifies CASSLETGHPSGYTF.